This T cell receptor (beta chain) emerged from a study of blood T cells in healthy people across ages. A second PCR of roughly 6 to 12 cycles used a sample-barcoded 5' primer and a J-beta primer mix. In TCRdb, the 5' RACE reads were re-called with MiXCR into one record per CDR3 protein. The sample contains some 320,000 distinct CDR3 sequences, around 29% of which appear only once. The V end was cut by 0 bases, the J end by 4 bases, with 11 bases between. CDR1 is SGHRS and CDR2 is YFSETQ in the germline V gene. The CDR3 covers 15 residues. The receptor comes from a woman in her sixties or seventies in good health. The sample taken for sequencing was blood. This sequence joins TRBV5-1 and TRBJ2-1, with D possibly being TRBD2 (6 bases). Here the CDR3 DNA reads TGCGCCAGCAGCTTGGAGTGGGAGGTTTACAATGAGCAGTTCTTC. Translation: CASSLEWEVYNEQFF.